These T cell receptor beta chains were read from a single sample in a study of blood T cell repertoires in COVID-19. Some clones are missing from TCRdb's copy, which holds only in-frame ones; the method was immunoSEQ multiplex PCR. The sample lists fewer than 350,000 clones; around 85% were seen once. The material sequenced was peripheral blood. These receptors were obtained from a human donor in a cohort sampled during active COVID-19. Each CDR3 is given without its conserved first and last residue. D genes are given only for firm matches. A clone size is listed for some rows: how often the clone was seen (once, few, many), or a class if it is expanded.

TRBJ2-1,TRBD1,TRBV10-3,.,AIKTGDLNEQF
TRBJ1-2,TRBD1,TRBV27,.,ASSIQGGGYT
TRBJ1-1,TRBD1,TRBV7-9,.,ASSLALQGEAF
TRBJ2-3,.,TRBV6-5,.,ASREDAVGDTQY
TRBJ2-1,TRBD2,TRBV30,.,AWLAGSSYNEQF
TRBJ1-6,TRBD1,TRBV7-9,.,ASSPRGDNSPLH
TRBJ2-2,.,TRBV5-8,.,ASSFEGRAGELF
TRBJ1-1,.,TRBV12-3/TRBV12-4,.,ASSFESSPGAF
TRBJ1-2,.,TRBV7-2,.,ASSPRGGKYDYGYT
TRBJ1-5,.,TRBV25-1,.,ASSGGGLGNQPQH
TRBJ1-1,.,TRBV27,.,ASSRLRETEAF
TRBJ2-7,TRBD1,TRBV5-1,many,ASSGGLTGGAIDEQY
TRBJ2-7,.,TRBV2,.,ASSEALVFYEQY
TRBJ1-2,.,TRBV10-3,.,AISGTHSSGYT
TRBJ1-2,.,TRBV6-6,.,ASSYGGGMGYT
TRBJ1-5,.,TRBV2,.,ASRPRVSNQPQH
TRBJ2-7,.,TRBV9,.,ASSEATGNEQY
TRBJ1-5,TRBD1,TRBV6-5,.,ASCPGQGSAAPQH
TRBJ1-2,.,TRBV7-2,.,ASSLAAQVVRGAGYT
TRBJ1-5,.,TRBV5-1,.,ASRPGTISNQPQH
TRBJ2-1,.,TRBV6-5,.,ASSKFRGNEQF
TRBJ1-4,.,TRBV4-1,.,ASSQDLADGRKLF
TRBJ1-2,TRBD1,TRBV2,few,ASKRGTGGGYT
TRBJ2-1,TRBD1,TRBV5-1,.,ASSLQGNIIYNEQF
TRBJ1-6,.,TRBV2,.,ASSVMRPGNSPLH
TRBJ1-2,.,TRBV2,.,ASSEAGRTTGHGYT
TRBJ2-1,.,TRBV3-1/TRBV3-2,.,ASSPDSFSSYNEQF
TRBJ2-7,.,TRBV29-1,.,SVEGMTGLTYEQY
TRBJ2-7,.,TRBV14,.,ASSDRSEQY
TRBJ2-7,.,TRBV27,.,ASSFSGVGEQY
TRBJ1-2,.,TRBV14,few,ASSPQGGGYT
TRBJ2-2,TRBD1,TRBV9,.,ASSVESGQGADTGELF
TRBJ2-5,TRBD2,TRBV6-2/TRBV6-3,.,ASSYRASGDQETQY
TRBJ2-7,TRBD2,TRBV5-5,few,ASSLAPAGGGEQY
TRBJ2-7,TRBD2,TRBV3-1/TRBV3-2,.,ASSLAGNSYEQY
TRBJ1-3,.,TRBV19,.,ASSIAGGTIY
TRBJ1-1,.,TRBV7-2,.,DVVRNSQNTEAF
TRBJ1-1,.,TRBV23-1,.,ASSQSGGRQAHREAF
TRBJ1-1,.,TRBV6-5,.,ASSPNTGLAEAF
TRBJ1-6,.,TRBV7-9,.,ASSLGLGGAPLH
TRBJ1-4,.,TRBV6-4,.,ASSDSNNPAI
TRBJ1-5,.,TRBV5-5,few,ASSLERVSQPQH
TRBJ2-6,.,TRBV24-1,.,ATSGGGSGANVLT
TRBJ1-6,.,TRBV12-3/TRBV12-4,.,ASRGTGFSPLH
TRBJ1-5,.,TRBV2,few,ASRTGNQPQH
TRBJ1-1,.,TRBV13,.,ASSLDPRAMNTEAF
TRBJ1-5,TRBD1,TRBV24-1,.,ATSDSGTGGNNQPQH
TRBJ1-1,.,TRBV29-1,.,SVEGRSFHGAF
TRBJ2-2,TRBD1,TRBV18,.,ASSSYVGQGDTGELF
TRBJ1-2,TRBD1,TRBV5-1,.,ASSLVGQRGNYGYT
TRBJ1-2,TRBD1,TRBV5-1,.,ASTQTGNGYT
TRBJ1-2,.,TRBV9,.,ASKGSTGFHGYT
TRBJ1-6,.,TRBV5-1,.,ASSLDLGSGNSPLH
TRBJ2-1,TRBD1,TRBV7-7,.,AIVPGGNEQF
TRBJ1-2,.,TRBV24-1,.,ATSDRDNQGYT
TRBJ2-3,.,TRBV5-1,.,ASTQGRPPDTQY
TRBJ2-1,TRBD1,TRBV2,.,ASSAGQVNEQF
TRBJ2-3,TRBD2,TRBV27,.,ASSSGLGLDTQY
TRBJ2-7,.,TRBV19,.,ASSIVDSYEQY
TRBJ2-1,TRBD1,TRBV5-1,.,ASSSDRGSYNEQF